The count of the clone carrying this T cell receptor beta chain is one. What it binds is unknown. Germline-derived CDR1 and CDR2 are SGHDT and YYEEEE. This CDR3 is 15 amino acids long. V was clipped by 4 bases and J by 5 bases; unmatched bases: 10. The data derive from a study of a mutant IDH1 vaccine in newly diagnosed glioma. Across the study: Vaccination began 4-6 weeks post radiotherapy alone, or with temozolomide cycles. Patients under treatment included about 60% males and 37.5% females and had a mean age of 40.4 years. Pretreatment consisted of radiotherapy, temozolomide, or both, with most receiving both.

Study-level results: Pseudoprogression seemed unlinked to shifts in top peripheral T cell clonotypes.

TCRdb keeps only in-frame clones here, not all; method: immunoSEQ multiplex PCR. The sample has around 60,000 clones, roughly 85% seen once. Noted time point: week 23, last vaccination. With topical imiquimod, each dose of the vaccine consisted of 300 ug of mutant IDH1 20-mer peptide. The sequence was collected from a man aged 30-40 years with glioma. The gene calls are TRBV5-6 and TRBJ2-5; 8 bases agree with TRBD1. Source: PBMCs, taken from a glioma patient whose treatment included an IDH1 peptide vaccine. The CDR3 DNA reads TGTGCCAGCAGCGAGGGACAGGCCGTCTGGGAGACCCAGTACTTC. Protein product: CASSEGQAVWETQYF.